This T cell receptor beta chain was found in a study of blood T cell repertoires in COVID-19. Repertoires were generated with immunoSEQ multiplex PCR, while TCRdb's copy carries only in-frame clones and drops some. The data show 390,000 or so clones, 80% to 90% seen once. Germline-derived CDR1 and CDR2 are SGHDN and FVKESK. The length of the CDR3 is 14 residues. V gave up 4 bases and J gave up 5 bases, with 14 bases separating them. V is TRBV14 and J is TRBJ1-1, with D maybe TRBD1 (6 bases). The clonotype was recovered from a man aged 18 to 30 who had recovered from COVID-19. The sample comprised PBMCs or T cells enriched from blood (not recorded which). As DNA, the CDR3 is TGTGCCAGCAGCCGGCAGGGGAGAGGGACTGAAGCTTTCTTT. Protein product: CASSRQGRGTEAFF.